The TCR beta chain under discussion was sequenced for a study of cytomegalovirus exposure and HLA in healthy donors. Data came from immunoSEQ multiplex PCR; TCRdb stores just in-frame clones and leaves some out. The table lists over 200,000 clones, roughly 87% of them singletons. Between the trimmed V and J ends, which lost 3 bases and 1 base, there was a span of 9 bases. The CDR3 runs 14 residues. Germline V gene sequence: CDR1 SGHTA, CDR2 FQGTGA. The table lists this clone with a count of one. This rearrangement joins TRBV7-3 to TRBJ1-1, with D unclear. The sequence came from a young woman in good health and CMV-seropositive. Input material: PBMCs. In DNA, the CDR3 is TGTGCCAGCAGCTTGGAGCGGGGGAACACTGAAGCTTTCTTT. The encoded protein is CASSLERGNTEAFF.